Listed here are 32 T cell receptor beta chains from one sample, sequenced in a study of cytomegalovirus exposure and HLA in healthy donors. Measured with immunoSEQ multiplex PCR; TCRdb has only the in-frame clones, and not every one. This table has about 130,000 clones, approximately 92% appearing once. What was sequenced was PBMCs. The receptors come from a woman aged 18 to 35 in good health and CMV-seronegative.

The J gene is TRBJ1-3, the V gene TRBV7-6; D is undetermined. Deletions cut 2 bases from V and 4 bases from J, with 15 bases between. This CDR3 region has 16 residues. Germline V gene sequence: CDR1 SGHVS, CDR2 FNYEAQ. The CDR3 DNA is TGTGCCAGCAGCTTAAGCTCGGCGAAGCGAGGAAACACCATATATTTT. This gives the protein CASSLSSAKRGNTIYF.

The rearrangement links TRBV6-1 to TRBJ1-1; no definite D call. V was clipped by 4 bases and J by 0 bases, with 6 bases between them. Germline V gene data show CDR1 as MNHNS and CDR2 as SASEGT. CDR3 length equals 13 residues. CDR3 nucleotide sequence: TGTGCCAGCAGTGGAGCTATGAACACTGAAGCTTTCTTT. The encoded protein is CASSGAMNTEAFF.

The chain joins TRBV15 to TRBJ1-1; 7 bases are a match to TRBD1. The germline gives CDR1 LNHNV, CDR2 YYDKDF (reference sequence). The V gene end was trimmed by 5 bases and the J gene end by 6 bases; junction bases not matched to a gene: 9. This CDR3 is built from 14 residues. DNA of the CDR3: TGTGCCACCAGCCGAGCCCTCCAGGGGGCTGAAGCTTTCTTT. Its protein is CATSRALQGAEAFF.

The chain combines TRBV19 with TRBJ1-2; the D gene is possibly TRBD1 (6 bases). The V gene's germline CDR1 is LNHDA and CDR2 SQIVND (reference sequence). This CDR3 is 13 amino acids long. Trimming took off 3 bases at V and 3 bases at J, with 8 bases between the two ends. The CDR3 loop reads CASSMSGDYGYTF. CDR3 nucleotides: TGTGCCAGTAGTATGTCAGGGGACTATGGCTACACCTTC.

The chain is built from TRBV28 and TRBJ1-5; D is unresolved. The CDR3 has 12 amino acids. Germline V gene data show CDR1 as MDHEN and CDR2 as SYDVKM. Trimming took 8 bases from V and 0 from J, leaving 5 bases between them. The CDR3 reads CASRNSNQPQHF. The CDR3, as DNA: TGTGCCAGCCGTAATAGCAATCAGCCCCAGCATTTT.

The chain carries TRBV5-5 and TRBJ2-1, with D possibly being TRBD2 (6 bases). CDR3 length: 15 amino acids. Germline V gene sequence: CDR1 SGHKS, CDR2 YYEKEE (reference sequence). Trimming left V 2 bases short and J 9 bases short, with 18 bases between. The CDR3 sequence: CASSFDPRESGEQFF. CDR3 bases: TGTGCCAGCAGCTTCGATCCCCGGGAGTCAGGTGAGCAGTTCTTC.

The gene calls are TRBV5-5 and TRBJ2-2, with 9 bases lining up with TRBD1. The germline gives CDR1 SGHKS, CDR2 YYEKEE (reference sequence). The CDR3 is made up of 14 amino acids. V was clipped by 6 bases and J by 5 bases; unmatched bases: 5. CDR3 protein: CASMGQGLTGELFF. CDR3 sequence (DNA): TGTGCCAGCATGGGACAGGGTTTAACCGGGGAGCTGTTTTTT. Variable domain in full (rest from reference TRBV5-5 and TRBJ2-2): DAGVTQSPTHLIKTRGQQVTLRCSPISGHKSVSWYQQVLGQGPQFIFQYYEKEERGRGNFPDRFSARQFPNYSSELNVNALLLGDSALYLCASMGQGLTGELFFGEGSRLTVL.

The gene calls are TRBV18 and TRBJ2-1, with TRBD2 matching over 12 bases. Trimming removed 6 bases from V and 7 bases from J; junction bases left unmatched: 10. The CDR3 is 16 amino acids. Germline V lookup: CDR1 KGHSH, CDR2 LQKENI. CDR3 DNA: TGTGCCAGCTCGGAGGAACTAGCGGGAGGATTGAATGAGCAGTTCTTC. Protein: CASSEELAGGLNEQFF.

The V call is TRBV14, the J call TRBJ2-3, with D perhaps matching TRBD1 (6 bases). The CDR3 runs 13 residues. Trimming stripped 8 bases from V and 4 bases from J, with 13 bases between. Germline CDR1 reads SGHDN; CDR2 reads FVKESK. CDR3: CASGQGLADTQYF. The CDR3 nucleotides are TGTGCCAGCGGGCAGGGGCTGGCAGATACGCAGTATTTT. The entire variable domain, with the rest obtained from reference TRBV14 and TRBJ2-3, is as follows: EAGVTQFPSHSVIEKGQTVTLRCDPISGHDNLYWYRRVMGKEIKFLLHFVKESKQDESGMPNNRFLAERTGGTYSTLKVQPAELEDSGVYFCASGQGLADTQYFGPGTRLTVL.

This sequence joins TRBV5-4 and TRBJ1-2; D is possibly TRBD1 (6 bases). The CDR3 is made up of 14 amino acids. V was shortened by 4 bases and J by 1 base, with 11 bases between the two germline ends. CDR1 is SGHNT and CDR2 is YYREEE in the germline V gene (reference sequence). CDR3 loop: CASSVDSINYGYTF. The CDR3 nucleotides read TGTGCCAGCAGCGTGGACAGTATTAACTATGGCTACACCTTC.

The genes are TRBV7-2 and TRBJ2-3, with D possibly being TRBD2 (6 bases). This CDR3 comprises 16 residues. With 5 bases removed from V and 4 bases from J, the gap between germline ends came to 19 bases. From germline, CDR1 is SGHTA and CDR2 FQGNSA. The CDR3 nucleotides are TGTGCCAGCAGCCCTAACGTCGGGGGAGCGCCAGATACGCAGTATTTT. It is translated as CASSPNVGGAPDTQYF. The entire variable domain, with the rest obtained from reference TRBV7-2 and TRBJ2-3, is as follows: GAGVSQSPSNKVTEKGKDVELRCDPISGHTALYWYRQSLGQGLEFLIYFQGNSAPDKSGLPSDRFSAERTGGSVSTLTIQRTQQEDSAVYLCASSPNVGGAPDTQYFGPGTRLTVL.

The J gene is TRBJ1-5, the V gene TRBV5-3; TRBD1 matches at 8 bases. TRBV5-3 is classed as an ORF, of uncertain function. The V and J ends lost 4 bases and 1 base, in that order; junction bases with no gene match: 16. CDR3 size: 19 residues. CDR3 amino acids: CARSTTPNQGASSNQPQHF. CDR3 in DNA: TGTGCCAGAAGCACAACCCCGAACCAGGGGGCCTCAAGCAATCAGCCCCAGCATTTT.

This rearrangement joins TRBV7-9 to TRBJ1-2; perhaps TRBD1 as D (6 bases). Germline CDR1 is SEHNR and CDR2 is FQNEAQ (reference sequence). This CDR3 has 17 residues. The germline V and J ends were trimmed by 3 bases and 6 bases, with 23 bases remaining between them. The CDR3 region has the DNA TGTGCCAGCAGCTTCATCGGGGTAGCAGGGGAGAGTCATGGCTACACCTTC. Its translation is CASSFIGVAGESHGYTF.

The chain is built from TRBV5-1 and TRBJ1-2; 7 bases fit TRBD1. Losses at the gene ends were 4 bases for V and 3 bases for J; bases not matched to a gene: 6. Germline V gene lookup returns CDR1 SGHRS and CDR2 YFSETQ. CDR3 length: 14 amino acids. The CDR3 here is CASSRTGTDYGYTF. As DNA, the CDR3 is TGCGCCAGCAGCCGAACCGGGACAGACTATGGCTACACCTTC.

This chain connects TRBV30 to TRBJ2-7, with 9 bases lining up with TRBD2. The CDR3 spans 13 residues. V was pared by 3 bases and J by 7 bases, with 7 bases of the junction left unmatched. From germline, CDR1 is GTSNPN and CDR2 SVGIG (reference sequence). CDR3 protein: CAWSVMAGGEQYF. In nucleotides, the CDR3 is TGTGCCTGGAGCGTAATGGCGGGAGGGGAGCAGTACTTC.

The chain couples TRBV19 to TRBJ1-2; the D gene is possibly TRBD1 (6 bases). The CDR3 is 13 residues long. The V end was cut by 5 bases, the J end by 3 bases, with 10 bases between. CDR1 and CDR2 from the germline V gene are LNHDA and SQIVND (reference sequence). CDR3 residues: CASSETGYYGYTF. In DNA, the CDR3 is TGTGCCAGTAGTGAAACAGGGTACTATGGCTACACCTTC.

The chain links TRBV27 to TRBJ1-4; tentatively, D is TRBD1 (6 bases). Trimming took off 5 bases at V and 7 bases at J, with 17 bases between the two ends. CDR1 and CDR2 from the germline V gene are MNHEY and SMNVEV (reference sequence). This CDR3 contains 15 residues. Here the CDR3 reads CASSPTQGPLEKLFF. CDR3 coding DNA: TGTGCCAGCAGTCCAACTCAGGGGCCGCTTGAAAAACTGTTTTTT.

A word on this clone: This CDR3 is also generated by other DNA sequences in the sample. The chain joins TRBV27 to TRBJ1-2; D might be TRBD1 (6 bases). The CDR3 totals 14 residues. The germline V gene encodes CDR1 MNHEY and CDR2 SMNVEV (reference sequence). Between the trimmed V and J ends, which lost 6 bases and 4 bases, there was a span of 15 bases. The DNA of the CDR3 is TGTGCCAGCAGAGCGAACAGGGCTCGCTATGGCTACACCTTC. Translated, it gives CASRANRARYGYTF.

The V call is TRBV6-4, the J call TRBJ2-1; 7 nucleotides line up with TRBD2. Germline V gives CDR1 MRHNA, CDR2 SNTAGT. V lost 4 bases and J lost 8; bases outside the gene matches: 8. This CDR3 has 14 amino acids. The CDR3 spells CASSVAGEVDEQFF. For the CDR3, the DNA is TGTGCCAGCAGTGTTGCGGGAGAAGTAGATGAGCAGTTCTTC.

The V call is TRBV21-1, the J call TRBJ2-7; TRBD1 reflects the table's D call only, with no check against the DNA. TRBV21-1 is tagged as a pseudogene. This CDR3 comprises 17 residues. The CDR3 sequence is CASSKQCSGRRIYEQYV. CDR3 DNA sequence: TGTGCCAGCAGCAAGCAGTGTAGTGGCAGGCGAATCTACGAGCAGTACGTC.

The CDR3: CASSSGLALRETQYF. Here the CDR3 DNA reads TGCGCCAGCAGCTCCGGACTAGCGTTACGAGAGACCCAGTACTTC. The V gene is TRBV5-1, the J gene TRBJ2-5; 9 bases line up with TRBD2. The ends lost 3 bases at V and 4 bases at J; junction bases unmatched: 7. This CDR3 comprises 15 residues. In germline, CDR1 is SGHRS, CDR2 YFSETQ.

The J gene is TRBJ2-7, the V gene TRBV20-1; D not resolved. In germline, CDR1 is DFQATT, CDR2 SNEGSKA (reference sequence). Trimming stripped 0 bases from V and 4 bases from J, with 4 bases between. The CDR3 runs to 11 residues. CDR3 loop: CSARDSYEQYF. The DNA of the CDR3 is TGCAGTGCTAGAGATAGTTACGAGCAGTACTTC.

V is TRBV5-1 and J is TRBJ1-2, with D possibly being TRBD1 (5 bases). Trimming cost V 4 bases and J 13 bases, with 26 bases left between them. Germline V gives CDR1 SGHRS, CDR2 YFSETQ. The CDR3 sequence is 15 residues long. The CDR3 here is CASSLNDSPLVVATF. CDR3 DNA sequence: TGCGCCAGCAGCCTGAATGACAGTCCTTTAGTGGTCGCCACCTTC.

V and J are TRBV18 and TRBJ2-2; no reliable D call. V shed 5 bases and J shed 3 bases, with 10 bases lying between them. CDR3 length: 14 residues. Per the germline V gene, CDR1 is KGHSH and CDR2 is LQKENI. DNA for the CDR3: TGTGCCAGCTCATCCCGGTCGGACACCGGGGAGCTGTTTTTT. Its protein is CASSSRSDTGELFF.

The V gene is TRBV15, the J gene TRBJ2-1; D is ambiguous. V gave up 0 bases and J gave up 0 bases, with 15 bases separating them. Germline lookup yields CDR1 LNHNV and CDR2 YYDKDF (reference sequence). The CDR3 runs 18 residues. CDR3 in amino acids: CATSRDVSAPSSYNEQFF. DNA for the CDR3: TGTGCCACCAGCAGAGATGTCAGCGCCCCGAGCTCCTACAATGAGCAGTTCTTC.

This sequence joins TRBV6-6 and TRBJ2-3, with 7 bases that match TRBD2. Germline V gene data show CDR1 as MNHNY and CDR2 as SVGAGI (reference sequence). The CDR3 has 15 residues. J was trimmed by 5 bases and V by 2 bases; bases with no gene match: 7. CDR3 region: CASSYGSGVEDTQYF. CDR3 nucleotides: TGTGCCAGCAGTTACGGGAGCGGGGTGGAAGATACGCAGTATTTT.

The chain links TRBV9 to TRBJ2-1, with 9 bases fitting TRBD2. Germline values: CDR1 SGDLS, CDR2 YYNGEE. The CDR3 runs 15 residues. Losses at the gene ends were 0 bases for V and 8 bases for J; bases not matched to a gene: 6. CDR3 nucleotide sequence: TGTGCCAGCAGCGTAGTTAGCGGGGGAGTGGATGAGCAGTTCTTC. Protein product: CASSVVSGGVDEQFF.

The chain couples TRBV5-1 to TRBJ1-3, with 7 bases aligning to TRBD1. CDR3 length: 17 amino acids. Per germline, CDR1 SGHRS and CDR2 YFSETQ. Trimming removed 0 bases from V and 0 bases from J; junction bases left unmatched: 6. This chain's CDR3 is CASSLGGTEPSGNTIYF. In DNA form, the CDR3 reads TGCGCCAGCAGCTTGGGTGGGACAGAGCCCTCTGGAAACACCATATATTTT.

Only a few counts were recorded for this clone. The CDR3 spells CASSSGQGGGYTF. Here the CDR3 DNA reads TGTGCCAGCAGTTCCGGACAGGGAGGCGGCTACACCTTC. The chain carries TRBV28 and TRBJ1-2, with 8 bases matching TRBD1. J lost 8 bases, V lost 4 bases, and 6 bases had no gene match. The CDR3 is made up of 13 amino acids. Germline CDR1 reads MDHEN; CDR2 reads SYDVKM.

The chain links TRBV6-5 to TRBJ2-1, with TRBD2 matching over 8 bases. The CDR3 covers 15 residues. CDR1 and CDR2 from the germline V gene are MNHEY and SVGAGI. With 5 bases clipped from V and 2 bases from J, the junction kept 5 bases outside the gene matches. CDR3 loop: CASSQLADAYNEQFF. The CDR3 DNA follows: TGTGCCAGCAGTCAACTAGCGGATGCCTACAATGAGCAGTTCTTC.

The chain has TRBV7-9 and TRBJ2-2; possible D gene TRBD1, 5 bases. V was cut by 6 bases and J by 6 bases, with 14 bases left in between. CDR1 is SEHNR, CDR2 FQNEAQ, per germline (reference sequence). This CDR3 contains 14 residues. CDR3 amino acids: CASRLQRGAGELFF. The CDR3 DNA sequence: TGTGCCAGCAGGTTACAAAGGGGCGCCGGGGAGCTGTTTTTT. The complete variable domain, with remaining parts taken from reference TRBV7-9 and TRBJ2-2, reads DTGVSQNPRHKITKRGQNVTFRCDPISEHNRLYWYRQTLGQGPEFLTYFQNEAQLEKSRLLSDRFSAERPKGSFSTLEIQRTEQGDSAMYLCASRLQRGAGELFFGEGSRLTVL.

This sequence joins TRBV4-3 and TRBJ2-7; 9 bases match TRBD1. J gave up 1 base and V 3 bases, and 1 base lay outside the gene matches. The germline gives CDR1 LGHNA, CDR2 YSLEER. The CDR3 covers 14 residues. The CDR3, as DNA: TGCGCCAGCAGCCAGGGACAGGGTTCCTACGAGCAGTACTTC. Translated: CASSQGQGSYEQYF.